Given below is one T cell receptor beta chain in context. Between the trimmed V and J ends, which lost 2 bases and 8 bases, there was a span of 12 bases. Germline V gives CDR1 MNHEY, CDR2 SVGAGI. The CDR3 is made up of 13 amino acids. The data belong to a study of shared clonotypes between healthy human individuals. Deep level was the assay's run setting. Generated by immunoSEQ multiplex PCR, the TCRdb table keeps only in-frame clones and is missing some. The sample has about 1.1 million clones; about 84% are singletons. The chain recombines TRBV6-5 with TRBJ1-2, with unresolved D. Sequences were obtained from memory CD4+ T cells from PBMCs. The sample's subset: CD45RA-negative fraction. This TCR was sampled from a man aged 18 to 29 in good health. Some clones in this sample may be carry-over from other donors' samples. CDR3 DNA sequence: TGTGCCAGCAGTTACGACGGGATAAACGGCTACACCTTC. It encodes CASSYDGINGYTF.